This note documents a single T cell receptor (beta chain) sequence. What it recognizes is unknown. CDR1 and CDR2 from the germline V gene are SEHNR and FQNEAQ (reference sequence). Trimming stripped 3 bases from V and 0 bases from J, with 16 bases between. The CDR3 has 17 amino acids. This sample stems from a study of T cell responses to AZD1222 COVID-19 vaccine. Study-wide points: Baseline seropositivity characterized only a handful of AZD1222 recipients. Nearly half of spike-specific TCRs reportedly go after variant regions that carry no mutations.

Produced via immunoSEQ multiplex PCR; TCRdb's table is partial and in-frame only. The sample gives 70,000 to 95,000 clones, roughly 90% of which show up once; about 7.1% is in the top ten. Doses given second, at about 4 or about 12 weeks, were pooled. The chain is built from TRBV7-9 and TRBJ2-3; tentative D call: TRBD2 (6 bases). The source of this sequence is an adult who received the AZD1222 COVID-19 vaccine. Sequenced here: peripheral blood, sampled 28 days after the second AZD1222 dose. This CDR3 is CASSFFGGYASTDTQYF. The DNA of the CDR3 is TGTGCCAGCAGCTTCTTCGGGGGATATGCCAGCACAGATACGCAGTATTTT.